Presented here are 27 T cell receptor beta chains from one specimen sequenced in a study of response to subunit inactivated influenza vaccine. TCRdb itself ran the RT-PCR reads through MiXCR, one entry per CDR3 protein. The repertoire consists of fewer than 800,000 distinct CDR3 sequences, with about 15% occurring once and the leading ten covering around a tenth. The material was PBMCs from blood, obtained 12 days after vaccination. Receptors originate from a man aged 45-60 years who received an inactivated influenza vaccine.

This clonotype was recorded once. The chain couples TRBV6-2 or TRBV6-3 to TRBJ2-6; 8 bases align to TRBD1. Germline CDR1 is MNHEY and CDR2 is SVGEGT. Losses at the gene ends were 5 bases for V and 12 bases for J; bases not matched to a gene: 9. The CDR3 has 14 amino acids. In nucleotides, the CDR3 is TGTGCCAGCAGTCCCGGACAGGGTATCGGCGTCCTGACTTTC. Encoded protein: CASSPGQGIGVLTF.

This clonotype has more than one count but fewer than ten. The CDR3 region has the DNA TGTGCCAGCAGTTTTAGGGCTATTGGCTCGGAAGCTTTCTTT. Protein sequence: CASSFRAIGSEAFF. J is TRBJ1-1 and V is TRBV12-3 or TRBV12-4; D call uncertain. V lost 3 bases, J lost 8 bases, and 16 bases lay in between. The CDR3 is 14 amino acids.

The gene calls are TRBV20-1 and TRBJ2-3; 9 nucleotides match TRBD2. CDR1 is DFQATT and CDR2 is SNEGSKA in the germline V gene (reference sequence). CDR3 size: 15 residues. V shed 1 base and J 4 bases; nucleotides not matched to a gene: 6. The CDR3 bases are TGCAGTGCTAGAGTCGTAGCGGGAGTAGCAGATACGCAGTATTTT. It is translated as CSARVVAGVADTQYF.

The chain employs TRBV28 and TRBJ2-7, with D perhaps TRBD1 or TRBD2 (7 bases each). Germline-derived CDR1 and CDR2 are MDHEN and SYDVKM. The ends were cut back, 1 base at V and 2 bases at J, with 18 bases in the middle. The CDR3 runs to 17 residues. CDR3 DNA sequence: TGTGCCAGCAGTTTATTTGGCAAGGGGGGGACAGCCTACGAGCAGTACTTC. It specifies CASSLFGKGGTAYEQYF.

There are a few counts of this clonotype. The chain employs TRBV29-1 and TRBJ1-3; D is possibly TRBD1 (6 bases). Deletions cut 5 bases from V and 2 bases from J, with 13 bases between. Germline V gene lookup returns CDR1 SQVTM and CDR2 ANQGSEA. The CDR3 consists of 14 residues. CDR3 nucleotide sequence: TGCAGCGTTAGCCGGGGGGCCCCTGGAAACACCATATATTTT. Translation: CSVSRGAPGNTIYF. Filled out from reference TRBV29-1 and TRBJ1-3, the complete variable domain reads SAVISQKPSRDICQRGTSLTIQCQVDSQVTMMFWYRQQPGQSLTLIATANQGSEATYESGFVIDKFPISRPNLTFSTLTVSNMSPEDSSIYLCSVSRGAPGNTIYFGEGSWLTVV.

CDR3 amino acids: CASSEDRTYEQYF. CDR3 coding DNA: TGTGCCAGCAGCGAGGACAGGACCTACGAGCAGTACTTC. The chain combines TRBV11-2 with TRBJ2-7; 7 positions match TRBD1. Germline loops: CDR1 SGHAT, CDR2 FQNNGV. The CDR3 runs 13 residues. Trimming cost V 5 bases and J 2 bases; bases outside gene matches: 3.

This clonotype was seen a few times. The V call is TRBV3-1, the J call TRBJ2-5; D call uncertain. The V end lost 1 base, the J end lost 1 base, and 16 bases lay between the germline ends. CDR3 length equals 17 residues. Germline CDR1 is LGHDT and CDR2 is YNNKEL (reference sequence). CDR3 coding DNA: TGTGCCAGCAGCCAAGCTGGAGACCACCCATTCCAAGAGACCCAGTACTTC. This sequence encodes CASSQAGDHPFQETQYF.

The V gene is TRBV13, the J gene TRBJ2-2; D may match TRBD1 or TRBD2 (5 bases each). The CDR3 contains 15 residues. V shed 6 bases and J shed 2 bases, with 13 bases lying between them. The germline gives CDR1 PRHDT, CDR2 FYEKMQ (reference sequence). The CDR3 loop is CASSMGTVNTGELFF. CDR3 nucleotides: TGTGCCAGCAGTATGGGGACGGTCAACACCGGGGAGCTGTTTTTT.

This clonotype was seen many times. The chain couples TRBV29-1 to TRBJ2-7, with D unresolved. Germline CDR1 is SQVTM and CDR2 is ANQGSEA. V shed 6 bases and J shed 6 bases, with 21 bases lying between them. The CDR3 runs 14 residues. CDR3 DNA: TGCAGCGTGGCGGTTGGCCAGGCGGAATCCGAGCAGTACTTC. This codes for CSVAVGQAESEQYF.

The rearrangement uses TRBV7-3 and TRBJ2-1; 7 bases align to TRBD2. Germline trimming cut 2 bases from V and 8 bases from J; bases unmatched to any gene: 9. This CDR3 has 15 amino acids. Germline CDR1 reads SGHTA; CDR2 reads FQGTGA. The chain's CDR3 is CASSLGTTRSDEQFF. The CDR3 DNA reads TGTGCCAGCAGCTTAGGGACTACCCGGTCGGATGAGCAGTTCTTC.

V usage is TRBV9 and J usage is TRBJ2-1; tentatively, D is TRBD2 (5 bases). The CDR3 loop spans 12 amino acids. The V end lost 0 bases, the J end lost 8 bases, and 6 bases lay between the germline ends. Germline assignment: CDR1 SGDLS and CDR2 YYNGEE. CDR3 sequence: CASSVDGDEQFF. As DNA, the CDR3 is TGTGCCAGCAGCGTAGACGGGGATGAGCAGTTCTTC.

This clonotype was seen once. The rearrangement links TRBV29-1 to TRBJ2-2, with TRBD1 matching 11 bases. The germline V gene has CDR1 SQVTM and CDR2 ANQGSEA. The CDR3 runs 12 residues. DNA for the CDR3: TGCACCGGGACAGGGGGCACCGGGGAGCTGTTTTTT. Translated: CTGTGGTGELFF.

This clonotype was observed many times. The chain recombines TRBV27 with TRBJ2-2; 9 nucleotides match TRBD2. CDR3 size: 16 residues. Germline lookup yields CDR1 MNHEY and CDR2 SMNVEV (reference sequence). The trim removed 5 bases at V and 0 bases at J, leaving 4 bases unmatched. The CDR3 DNA reads TGTGCCAGCAGTCCCTGGACTAGCGCGAACACCGGGGAGCTGTTTTTT. This sequence encodes CASSPWTSANTGELFF.

V usage is TRBV19 and J usage is TRBJ1-1, with D unclear. CDR1 and CDR2 (germline): LNHDA, SQIVND (reference sequence). V dropped 4 bases and J dropped 5 bases, with 11 bases sitting between them. The CDR3 has 13 residues. This CDR3 reads CASSRRGETEAFF. CDR3 in DNA: TGTGCCAGTAGTAGACGGGGAGAAACTGAAGCTTTCTTT. Supplemented by reference TRBV19 and TRBJ1-1, the full variable domain reads DGGITQSPKYLFRKEGQNVTLSCEQNLNHDAMYWYRQDPGQGLRLIYYSQIVNDFQKGDIAEGYSVSREKKESFPLTVTSAQKNPTAFYLCASSRRGETEAFFGQGTRLTVV.

The sample holds a few counts of this clonotype. V gene TRBV27 combines with J gene TRBJ1-4, with 9 bases aligning to TRBD1. J lost 4 bases, V lost 7 bases, and 7 bases had no gene match. Germline V gene sequence: CDR1 MNHEY, CDR2 SMNVEV (reference sequence). The CDR3 length is 15 residues. The CDR3 sequence: CASNLDRGFNEKLFF. Written as DNA, the CDR3 is TGTGCCAGCAACTTAGACAGGGGGTTTAATGAAAAACTGTTTTTT.

As concerns this clonotype: One end of the junction fails to match germline, which may point to a read error. CDR3 DNA sequence: TGTGCCAGCAGCTTAGTCGAGTTCTCCCACAATGAGCAGTTCTTC. Protein: CASSLVEFSHNEQFF. The gene calls are TRBV7-2 and TRBJ2-1; no definite D call. This CDR3 has 15 residues. Germline CDR1 and CDR2: SGHTA and FQGNSA.

Worth noting for this clonotype: Compared with germline, one end of the junction differs, possibly owing to a read error. This chain's CDR3 is CASNQDFVIAGGRSSTDTQYF. The CDR3 nucleotides read TGCGCCAGCAACCAAGATTTTGTAATAGCGGGGGGTAGGTCAAGCACAGATACGCAGTATTTT. The V and J genes are TRBV4-1 and TRBJ2-3, with 10 bases identical to TRBD2. CDR1 and CDR2 (germline): MGHRA, YSYEKL. The CDR3 is 21 amino acids.

The chain has TRBV10-3 and TRBJ2-3; TRBD1 agrees at 8 bases. Germline loops: CDR1 ENHRY, CDR2 SYGVKD. The trim removed 6 bases at V and 2 bases at J, leaving 7 bases unmatched. This CDR3 comprises 15 residues. The chain's CDR3 is CAIRAWTGYTDTQYF. The CDR3 coding sequence is TGTGCCATCAGGGCCTGGACAGGGTACACAGATACGCAGTATTTT.

This clonotype has a count of ten or more. The chain recombines TRBV18 with TRBJ1-6; D call uncertain. V lost 5 bases to trimming and J lost 5 bases, with 7 bases between them. Germline CDR1 reads KGHSH; CDR2 reads LQKENI. This CDR3 is 13 amino acids long. The CDR3 spells CASSYGDNSPLHF. The CDR3 DNA reads as TGTGCCAGCTCATACGGGGATAATTCACCCCTCCACTTT. Using reference TRBV18 and TRBJ1-6 for the parts outside the CDR3, the full variable domain is NAGVMQNPRHLVRRRGQEARLRCSPMKGHSHVYWYRQLPEEGLKFMVYLQKENIIDESGMPKERFSAEFPKEGPSILRIQQVVRGDSAAYFCASSYGDNSPLHFGNGTRLTVT.

This clonotype was counted many times. This chain joins TRBV27 and TRBJ1-1; a weak D match, TRBD1 (6 bases). This CDR3 contains 14 residues. The V and J ends lost 6 bases and 1 base respectively, with 12 bases between them. Germline lookup yields CDR1 MNHEY and CDR2 SMNVEV (reference sequence). The CDR3 DNA reads TGTGCCAGCAGAAACTCGGACAGGAACACTGAAGCTTTCTTT. This codes for CASRNSDRNTEAFF.

This clonotype was seen more than once but under ten times. The chain recombines TRBV3-1 with TRBJ2-2, with 10 bases matching TRBD2. The CDR3 contains 18 residues. V trimming: 2 bases; J trimming: 5 bases; junction bases outside the gene matches: 11. Germline assignment: CDR1 LGHDT and CDR2 YNNKEL (reference sequence). In nucleotides, the CDR3 is TGTGCCAGCAGCCAATACCGGCTTAGCGGGAGGCTTACCGGGGAGCTGTTTTTT. This sequence encodes CASSQYRLSGRLTGELFF.

The gene calls are TRBV5-4 and TRBJ2-3; TRBD2 aligns across 9 bases. V lost 4 bases and J lost 3; bases outside the gene matches: 12. The CDR3 contains 17 residues. Per germline, CDR1 SGHNT and CDR2 YYREEE (reference sequence). The CDR3 bases are TGTGCCAGCAGCCCGCGGGGGCGGGGGGGCCGGACAGATACGCAGTATTTT. Amino acid sequence: CASSPRGRGGRTDTQYF.

This clonotype was counted only a few times. The rearrangement uses TRBV5-1 and TRBJ2-6; D perhaps matches TRBD1 (5 bases). The CDR3 extends over 16 amino acids. CDR1 is SGHRS and CDR2 is YFSETQ in the germline V gene. Deletions cut 6 bases from V and 0 bases from J, with 13 bases between. The CDR3 DNA reads TGCGCCAGCATTCAAGGGGCGAACTCTGGGGCCAACGTCCTGACTTTC. Protein: CASIQGANSGANVLTF.

This clonotype has more than one count but fewer than ten. V gene TRBV25-1 combines with J gene TRBJ2-3; no reliable D call. Germline values: CDR1 MGHDK, CDR2 SYGVNS. Trimming cost V 4 bases and J 4 bases, with 12 bases left between them. This CDR3 spans 14 amino acids. The CDR3 DNA reads as TGTGCCAGCAGTGCCGGTCTAGGGCCAGATACGCAGTATTTT. Its translation: CASSAGLGPDTQYF.

This clonotype was seen many times. The chain couples TRBV12-3 or TRBV12-4 to TRBJ2-7, with no clear D. The CDR3 totals 13 residues. V gave up 6 bases and J gave up 2 bases, with 11 bases separating them. As DNA, the CDR3 is TGTGCCAGCAGAAATGTCGGAACCTACGAGCAGTACTTC. Amino acids: CASRNVGTYEQYF.

This chain joins TRBV4-1 and TRBJ2-3; 8 bases match TRBD2. The CDR3 runs to 16 residues. V dropped 0 bases and J dropped 6; count of bases not matched to a gene: 8. Germline V CDR1 and CDR2: MGHRA, YSYEKL. CDR3 nucleotide sequence: TGCGCCAGCAGCCAAGATTCAGGCGGGGGGCTCGATACGCAGTATTTT. It encodes CASSQDSGGGLDTQYF.

J is TRBJ2-3 and V is TRBV4-2; 8 bases match TRBD1. V gave up 4 bases and J gave up 5 bases; unmatched junction bases: 8. Germline V CDR1 and CDR2: LGHNA, YNFKEQ. The CDR3 consists of 15 residues. The CDR3 DNA reads as TGTGCCAGCAGCCTGGACAGGGCCATGCTAGATACGCAGTATTTT. Its protein product is CASSLDRAMLDTQYF.